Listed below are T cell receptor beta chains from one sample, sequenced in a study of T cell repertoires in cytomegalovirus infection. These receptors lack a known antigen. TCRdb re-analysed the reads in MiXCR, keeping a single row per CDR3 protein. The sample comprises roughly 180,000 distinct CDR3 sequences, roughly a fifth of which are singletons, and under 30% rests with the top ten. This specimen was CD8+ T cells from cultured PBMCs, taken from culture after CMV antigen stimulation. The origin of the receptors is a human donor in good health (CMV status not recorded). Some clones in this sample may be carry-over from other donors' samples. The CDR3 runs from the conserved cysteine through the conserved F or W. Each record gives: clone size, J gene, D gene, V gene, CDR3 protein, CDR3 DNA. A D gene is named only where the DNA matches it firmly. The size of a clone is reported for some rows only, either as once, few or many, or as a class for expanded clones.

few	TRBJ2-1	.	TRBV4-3	CASSPTQGIGSYNEQFF	TGCGCCAGCAGCCCCACTCAGGGGATTGGGTCCTACAATGAGCAGTTCTTC
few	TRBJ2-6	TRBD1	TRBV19	CASRDRVTPTISGANVLTF	TGTGCCAGTAGGGACAGGGTAACACCTACAATCTCTGGGGCCAACGTCCTGACTTTC
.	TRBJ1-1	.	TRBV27	CASSPPQHQNTEAFF	TGTGCCAGCAGTCCACCACAGCACCAGAACACTGAAGCTTTCTTT
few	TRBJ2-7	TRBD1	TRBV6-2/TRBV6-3	CASSYLGQAAEQYF	TGTGCCAGCAGTTACCTAGGACAGGCCGCCGAGCAGTACTTC
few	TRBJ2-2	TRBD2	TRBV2	CASTGAGASNTGELFF	TGTGCCAGCACCGGAGCGGGGGCCTCAAACACCGGGGAGCTGTTTTTT
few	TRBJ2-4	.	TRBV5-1	CASSLGNIQYF	TGCGCCAGCAGCTTGGGAAACATTCAGTACTTC
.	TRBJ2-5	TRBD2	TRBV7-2	CASSLDYLRGYQETQYF	TGTGCCAGCAGCTTAGACTATTTGCGGGGGTACCAAGAGACCCAGTACTTC
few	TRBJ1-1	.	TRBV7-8	CASSLTVGGQEAFF	TGTGCCAGCAGCTTAACGGTTGGGGGTCAAGAAGCTTTCTTT
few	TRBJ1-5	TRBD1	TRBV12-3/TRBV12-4	CASSSGTGIQPQHF	TGTGCCAGCAGTTCCGGGACAGGGATTCAGCCCCAGCATTTT
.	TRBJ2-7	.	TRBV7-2	CASSSGAALSYEQYF	TGTGCCAGCAGCTCAGGGGCTGCTCTATCCTACGAGCAGTACTTC
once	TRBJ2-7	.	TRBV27	CASSLHPGLEQYF	TGTGCCAGCAGTTTACACCCGGGGCTCGAGCAGTACTTC
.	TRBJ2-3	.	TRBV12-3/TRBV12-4	CASSPNPSTPPDTQYF	TGTGCCAGCAGTCCGAACCCTAGCACACCACCAGATACGCAGTATTTT
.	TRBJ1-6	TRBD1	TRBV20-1	CSARPDRLGSPLHF	TGCAGTGCTAGACCGGACAGGTTAGGATCACCCCTCCACTTT
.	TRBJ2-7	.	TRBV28	CASRGWSQSHYEQYF	TGTGCCAGCAGAGGATGGTCACAGAGTCACTACGAGCAGTACTTC
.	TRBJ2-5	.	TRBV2	CASSEGDTVKTQYF	TGTGCCAGCAGTGAAGGGGACACGGTGAAGACCCAGTACTTC
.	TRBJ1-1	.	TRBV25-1	CASSLAGESTEAFF	TGTGCCAGCAGCCTGGCAGGGGAGAGCACTGAAGCTTTCTTT
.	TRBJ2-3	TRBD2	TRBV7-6	CASSLGISGASTDTQYF	TGTGCCAGCAGCTTAGGCATTAGCGGGGCTAGCACAGATACGCAGTATTTT
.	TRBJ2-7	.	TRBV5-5	CASSLADGVPYEQYF	TGTGCCAGCAGCTTGGCTGATGGGGTACCCTACGAGCAGTACTTC
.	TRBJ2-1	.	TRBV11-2	CASSLGGEREQFF	TGTGCCAGCAGCTTAGGGGGCGAGAGAGAGCAGTTCTTC
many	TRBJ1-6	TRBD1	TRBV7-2	CASSSTGGGSPLHF	TGTGCCAGCAGCTCGACAGGGGGCGGCTCACCCCTCCACTTT
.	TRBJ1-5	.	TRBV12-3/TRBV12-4	CASSLALNGMSNQPQHF	TGTGCCAGCAGTTTAGCGCTTAATGGGATGAGCAATCAGCCCCAGCATTTT
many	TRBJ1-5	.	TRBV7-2	CASSLGGRNQPQHF	TGTGCCAGCAGCTTAGGAGGTAGGAATCAGCCCCAGCATTTT
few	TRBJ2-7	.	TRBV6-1	CASTPWTTYEQYF	TGTGCCAGCACCCCCTGGACAACCTACGAGCAGTACTTC
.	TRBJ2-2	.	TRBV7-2	CACSLRGELFF	TGTGCCTGCAGCTTACGCGGGGAGCTGTTTTTT
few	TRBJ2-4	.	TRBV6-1	CASLQGERVIQYF	TGTGCCAGCTTACAGGGAGAGCGGGTCATTCAGTACTTC
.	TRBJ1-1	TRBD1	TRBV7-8	CASSLEGRGSTEAFF	TGTGCCAGCAGCTTAGAGGGCAGGGGGAGCACTGAAGCTTTCTTT
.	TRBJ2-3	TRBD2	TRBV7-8	CASSLASGGRSTDTQYF	TGTGCCAGCAGCTTAGCATCCGGGGGGAGGAGCACAGATACGCAGTATTTT
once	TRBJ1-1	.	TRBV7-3	CASSPWPRGDTEAFF	TGTGCCAGCAGCCCCTGGCCTCGCGGGGACACTGAAGCTTTCTTT
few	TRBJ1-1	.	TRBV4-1	CASSQGLLEGMNTEAFF	TGCGCCAGCAGCCAAGGTCTTCTTGAGGGAATGAACACTGAAGCTTTCTTT
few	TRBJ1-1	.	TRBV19	CASSHPGTTNTEAFF	TGTGCCAGTAGCCATCCCGGGACAACGAACACTGAAGCTTTCTTT
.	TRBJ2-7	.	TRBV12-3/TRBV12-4	CASSHTFREQYF	TGTGCCAGCAGCCACACATTCCGGGAGCAGTACTTC
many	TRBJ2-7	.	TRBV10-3	CAISDWGAGAGIGYEQYF	TGTGCCATCAGTGACTGGGGGGCAGGGGCCGGGATTGGATACGAGCAGTACTTC
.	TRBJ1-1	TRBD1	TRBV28	CASSLSGQGAAAFF	TGTGCCAGCAGTTTATCCGGACAGGGGGCTGCAGCTTTCTTT
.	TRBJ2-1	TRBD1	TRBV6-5	CASSNSGTGGRYNEQFF	TGTGCCAGCAGTAACTCCGGGACAGGGGGCCGCTACAATGAGCAGTTCTTC
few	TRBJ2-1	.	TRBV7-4	CASSSSTVTKSEQFF	TGTGCCAGCAGCTCGTCGACCGTCACGAAGTCTGAGCAGTTCTTC
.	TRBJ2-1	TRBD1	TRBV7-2	CASSASDRSVYNEQFF	TGTGCCAGCAGCGCGTCGGACAGGTCCGTCTACAATGAGCAGTTCTTC
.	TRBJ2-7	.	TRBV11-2	CASSLSTTYEQYF	TGTGCCAGCAGCTTAAGCACCACCTACGAGCAGTACTTC
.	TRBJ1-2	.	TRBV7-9	CASSLDAIRGQYGYTF	TGTGCCAGCAGCTTAGACGCAATTCGGGGGCAGTATGGCTACACCTTC
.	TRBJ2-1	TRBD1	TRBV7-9	CASSLSRTGGDEQFF	TGTGCCAGCAGCTTAAGTCGGACAGGGGGCGATGAGCAGTTCTTC
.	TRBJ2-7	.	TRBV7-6	CASSRPKGARGVNEQYF	TGTGCCAGCAGCAGGCCGAAAGGGGCCCGAGGAGTAAACGAGCAGTACTTC
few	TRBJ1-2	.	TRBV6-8	CASSYGSQDGGYTF	TGTGCCAGCAGTTACGGAAGTCAGGACGGGGGCTACACCTTC
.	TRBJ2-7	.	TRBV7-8	CASSSDRSGGEQYF	TGTGCCAGCAGCTCGGACAGGAGCGGGGGAGAGCAGTACTTC
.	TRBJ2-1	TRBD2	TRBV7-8	CASSSSGGAENEQFF	TGTGCCAGCAGCTCAAGCGGGGGGGCTGAAAATGAGCAGTTCTTC
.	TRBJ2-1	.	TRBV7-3	CASSFGNNEQFF	TGTGCCAGCAGCTTTGGAAACAATGAGCAGTTCTTC
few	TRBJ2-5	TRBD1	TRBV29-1	CSVVTGGETQYF	TGCAGCGTTGTTACAGGGGGAGAGACCCAGTACTTC
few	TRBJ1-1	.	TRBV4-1	CASSLLSQGNTEAFF	TGCGCCAGCAGCCTACTGTCGCAGGGGAACACTGAAGCTTTCTTT
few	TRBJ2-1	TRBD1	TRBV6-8	CASSRTGGRLQDEQFF	TGTGCCAGCAGTCGGACAGGGGGCCGATTACAAGATGAGCAGTTCTTC
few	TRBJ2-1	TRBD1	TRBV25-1	CASSEGQGQEQFF	TGTGCCAGCAGTGAGGGACAGGGACAAGAGCAGTTCTTC
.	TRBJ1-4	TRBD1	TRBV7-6	CASSLPRTGTNEKLFF	TGTGCCAGCAGCTTACCGAGGACAGGGACAAATGAAAAACTGTTTTTT
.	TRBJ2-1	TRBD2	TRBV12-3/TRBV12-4	CASSTSGGAWNEQFF	TGTGCCAGCAGTACTAGCGGGGGGGCGTGGAATGAGCAGTTCTTC